The subject of this entry is one T cell receptor (beta chain). Its antigen is currently unknown. The donors were in the roughly 120-subject validation cohort, distinct from the approximately 700-subject first cohort. Clones were read by immunoSEQ multiplex PCR, and TCRdb kept only the in-frame ones, dropping some. The table records over 200,000 clones, 90% of them present only once. This sample is drawn from a study of cytomegalovirus exposure and HLA in healthy donors. Study-wide results and limits: The investigators catalogued some 150 TCR beta chains as cytomegalovirus-associated. The TCR clusters that emerged in the first cohort tended, a later analysis found, to co-occur in the approximately 130 validation repertoires. A classifier reportedly called cytomegalovirus status with high sensitivity and specificity.

The V gene lost 2 bases and the J gene lost 4 bases, with 15 bases spanning the gap. In germline, CDR1 is MGHRA, CDR2 YSYEKL. There are 15 residues in the CDR3. The sequence was collected from a woman under 40 in good health and CMV-seronegative. V and J are TRBV4-1 and TRBJ2-7; D might be TRBD1 (6 bases). The sequenced material came from PBMCs. In DNA form, the CDR3 reads TGCGCCAGCAGCCAACCGGGACACGGCCCTTACGAGCAGTACTTC. This sequence encodes CASSQPGHGPYEQYF.